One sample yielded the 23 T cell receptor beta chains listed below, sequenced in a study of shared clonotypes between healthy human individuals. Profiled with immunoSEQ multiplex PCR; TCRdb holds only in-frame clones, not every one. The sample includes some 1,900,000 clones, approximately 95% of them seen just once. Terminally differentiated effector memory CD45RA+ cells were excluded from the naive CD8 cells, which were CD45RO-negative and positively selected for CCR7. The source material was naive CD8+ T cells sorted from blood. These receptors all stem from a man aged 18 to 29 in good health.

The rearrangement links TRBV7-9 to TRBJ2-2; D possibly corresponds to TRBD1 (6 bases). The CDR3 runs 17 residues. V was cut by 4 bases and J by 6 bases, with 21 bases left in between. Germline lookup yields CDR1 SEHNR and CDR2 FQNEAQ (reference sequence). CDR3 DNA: TGTGCCAGCAGCTCCCGGCCGTTCTTACAGGGAGCCGGGGAGCTGTTTTTT. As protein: CASSSRPFLQGAGELFF.

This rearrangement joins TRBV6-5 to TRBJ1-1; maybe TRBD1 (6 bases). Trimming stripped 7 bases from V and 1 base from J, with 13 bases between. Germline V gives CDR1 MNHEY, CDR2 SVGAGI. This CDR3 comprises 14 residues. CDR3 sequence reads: CASTQRGANTEAFF. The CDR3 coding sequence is TGTGCCAGCACCCAGCGGGGGGCGAACACTGAAGCTTTCTTT.

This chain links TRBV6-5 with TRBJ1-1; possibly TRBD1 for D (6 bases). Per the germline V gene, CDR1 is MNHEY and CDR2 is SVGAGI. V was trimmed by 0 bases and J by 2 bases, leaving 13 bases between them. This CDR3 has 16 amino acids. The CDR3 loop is CASSYSRGDTNTEAFF. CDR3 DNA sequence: TGTGCCAGCAGTTACTCCCGCGGGGACACCAACACTGAAGCTTTCTTT.

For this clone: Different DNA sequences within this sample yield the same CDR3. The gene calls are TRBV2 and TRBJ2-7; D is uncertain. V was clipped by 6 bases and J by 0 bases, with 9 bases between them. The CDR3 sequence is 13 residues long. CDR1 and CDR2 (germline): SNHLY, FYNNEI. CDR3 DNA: TGTGCCAGCAGCGATAGGGTCTCCTACGAGCAGTACTTC. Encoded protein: CASSDRVSYEQYF.

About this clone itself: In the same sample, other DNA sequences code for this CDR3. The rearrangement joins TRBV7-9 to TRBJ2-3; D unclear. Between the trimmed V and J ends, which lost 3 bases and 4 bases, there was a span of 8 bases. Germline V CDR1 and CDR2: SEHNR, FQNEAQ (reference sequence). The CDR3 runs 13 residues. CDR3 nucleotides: TGTGCCAGCAGCTTGGGTGGCGCAGATACGCAGTATTTT. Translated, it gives CASSLGGADTQYF.

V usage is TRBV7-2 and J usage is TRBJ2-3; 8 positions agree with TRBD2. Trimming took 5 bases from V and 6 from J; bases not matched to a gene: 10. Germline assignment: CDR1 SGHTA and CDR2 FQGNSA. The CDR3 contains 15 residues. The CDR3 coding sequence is TGTGCCAGCAGCACACTCGGACTAGCCATGGATACGCAGTATTTT. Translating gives CASSTLGLAMDTQYF. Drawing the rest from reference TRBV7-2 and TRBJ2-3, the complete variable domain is GAGVSQSPSNKVTEKGKDVELRCDPISGHTALYWYRQSLGQGLEFLIYFQGNSAPDKSGLPSDRFSAERTGGSVSTLTIQRTQQEDSAVYLCASSTLGLAMDTQYFGPGTRLTVL.

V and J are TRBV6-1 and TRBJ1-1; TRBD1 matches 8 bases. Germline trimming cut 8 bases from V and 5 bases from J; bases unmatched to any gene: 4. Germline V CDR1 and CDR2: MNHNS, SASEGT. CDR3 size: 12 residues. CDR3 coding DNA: TGTGCCAGCCAGGGGGCGCGGACTGAAGCTTTCTTT. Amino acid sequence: CASQGARTEAFF.

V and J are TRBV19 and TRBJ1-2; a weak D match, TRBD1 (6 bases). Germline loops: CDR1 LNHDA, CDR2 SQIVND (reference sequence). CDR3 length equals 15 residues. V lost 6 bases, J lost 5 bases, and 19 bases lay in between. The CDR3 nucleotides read TGTGCCAGTAGCCCTACAGGGCCGCCAGATTATGGCTACACCTTC. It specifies CASSPTGPPDYGYTF. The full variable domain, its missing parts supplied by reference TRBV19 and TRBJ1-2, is DGGITQSPKYLFRKEGQNVTLSCEQNLNHDAMYWYRQDPGQGLRLIYYSQIVNDFQKGDIAEGYSVSREKKESFPLTVTSAQKNPTAFYLCASSPTGPPDYGYTFGSGTRLTVV.

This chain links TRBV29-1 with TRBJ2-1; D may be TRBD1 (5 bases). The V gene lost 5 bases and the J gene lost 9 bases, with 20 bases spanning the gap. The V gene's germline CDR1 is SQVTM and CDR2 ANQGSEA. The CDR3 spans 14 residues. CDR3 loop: CSVLDLQGLVEQFF. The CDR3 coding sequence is TGCAGCGTTCTAGACCTTCAGGGTTTGGTTGAGCAGTTCTTC.

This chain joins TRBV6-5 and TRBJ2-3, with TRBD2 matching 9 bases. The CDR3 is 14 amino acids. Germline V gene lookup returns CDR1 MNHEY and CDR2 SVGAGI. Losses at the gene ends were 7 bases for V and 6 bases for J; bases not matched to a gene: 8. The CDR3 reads CASTPLAGPDTQYF. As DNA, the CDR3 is TGTGCCAGCACCCCACTAGCGGGCCCGGATACGCAGTATTTT.

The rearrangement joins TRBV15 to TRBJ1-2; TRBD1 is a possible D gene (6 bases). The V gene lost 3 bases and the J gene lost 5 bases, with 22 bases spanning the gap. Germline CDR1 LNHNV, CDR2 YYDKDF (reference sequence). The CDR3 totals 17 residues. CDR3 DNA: TGTGCCACCAGCAGGGGCTCCCTAAAGGGGGGTGGGTATGGCTACACCTTC. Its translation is CATSRGSLKGGGYGYTF.

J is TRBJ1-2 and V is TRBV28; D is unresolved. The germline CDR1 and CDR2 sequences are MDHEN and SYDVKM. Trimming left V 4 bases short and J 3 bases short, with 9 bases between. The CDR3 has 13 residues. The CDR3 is CASSSPRDYGYTF. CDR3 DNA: TGTGCCAGCAGTTCGCCCCGGGACTATGGCTACACCTTC.

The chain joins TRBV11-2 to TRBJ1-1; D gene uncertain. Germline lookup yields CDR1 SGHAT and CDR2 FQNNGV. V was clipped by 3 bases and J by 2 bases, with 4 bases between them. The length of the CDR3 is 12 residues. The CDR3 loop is CASSFYNTEAFF. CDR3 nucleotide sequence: TGTGCCAGCAGCTTCTATAACACTGAAGCTTTCTTT.

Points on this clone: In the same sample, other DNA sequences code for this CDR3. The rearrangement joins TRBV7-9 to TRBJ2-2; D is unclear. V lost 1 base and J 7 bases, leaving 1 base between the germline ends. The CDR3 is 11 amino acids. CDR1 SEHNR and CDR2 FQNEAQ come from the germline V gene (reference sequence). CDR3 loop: CASSLVGELFF. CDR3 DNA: TGTGCCAGCAGCTTAGTCGGGGAGCTGTTTTTT.

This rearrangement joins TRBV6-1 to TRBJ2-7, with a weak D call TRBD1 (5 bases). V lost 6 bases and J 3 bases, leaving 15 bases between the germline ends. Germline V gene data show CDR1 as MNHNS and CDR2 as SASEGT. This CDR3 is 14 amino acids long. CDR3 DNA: TGTGCCAGCAGAAAACAGGAGTTAGGCTACGAGCAGTACTTC. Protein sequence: CASRKQELGYEQYF.

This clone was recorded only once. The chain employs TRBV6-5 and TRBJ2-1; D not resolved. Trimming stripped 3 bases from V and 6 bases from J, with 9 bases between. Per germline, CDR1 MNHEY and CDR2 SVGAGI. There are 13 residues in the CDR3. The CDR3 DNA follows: TGTGCCAGCAGTTATTTAGAAACCAATGAGCAGTTCTTC. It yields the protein CASSYLETNEQFF.

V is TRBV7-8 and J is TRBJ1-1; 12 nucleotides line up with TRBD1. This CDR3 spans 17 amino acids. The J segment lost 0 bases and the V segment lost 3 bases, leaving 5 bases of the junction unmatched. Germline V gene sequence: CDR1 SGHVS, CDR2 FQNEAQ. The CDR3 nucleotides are TGTGCCAGCAGCTTGCCGGGACAGGGGGCTATGAACACTGAAGCTTTCTTT. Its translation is CASSLPGQGAMNTEAFF.

The DNA of the CDR3 is TGTGCCAGCACCCCTAGCGGGGAGAGCTCCTACGAGCAGTACTTC. Amino acid sequence: CASTPSGESSYEQYF. V usage is TRBV6-6 and J usage is TRBJ2-7, with 9 bases aligning to TRBD2. Trimming removed 7 bases from V and 0 bases from J; junction bases left unmatched: 7. CDR1 and CDR2 from the germline V gene are MNHNY and SVGAGI (reference sequence). There are 15 residues in the CDR3.

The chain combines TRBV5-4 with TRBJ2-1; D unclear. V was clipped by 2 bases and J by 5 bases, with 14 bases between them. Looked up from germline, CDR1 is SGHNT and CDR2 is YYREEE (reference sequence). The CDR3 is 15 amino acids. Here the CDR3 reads CASSLSGLEDNEQFF. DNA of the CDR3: TGTGCCAGCAGCTTATCTGGGCTGGAAGACAATGAGCAGTTCTTC. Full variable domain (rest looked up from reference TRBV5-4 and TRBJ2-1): ETGVTQSPTHLIKTRGQQVTLRCSSQSGHNTVSWYQQALGQGPQFIFQYYREEENGRGNFPPRFSGLQFPNYSSELNVNALELDDSALYLCASSLSGLEDNEQFFGPGTRLTVL.

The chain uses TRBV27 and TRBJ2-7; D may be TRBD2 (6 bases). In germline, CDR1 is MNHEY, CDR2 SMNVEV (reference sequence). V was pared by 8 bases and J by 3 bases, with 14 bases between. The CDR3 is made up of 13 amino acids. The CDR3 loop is CASASSGVYEQYF. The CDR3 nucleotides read TGTGCCAGCGCTTCGTCGGGGGTCTACGAGCAGTACTTC.

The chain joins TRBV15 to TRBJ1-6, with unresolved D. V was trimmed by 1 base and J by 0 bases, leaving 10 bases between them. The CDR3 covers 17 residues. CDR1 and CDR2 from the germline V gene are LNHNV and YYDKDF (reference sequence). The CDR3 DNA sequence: TGTGCCACCAGCAGAGTGCGTTCAAGCTCCTATAATTCACCCCTCCACTTT. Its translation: CATSRVRSSSYNSPLHF.

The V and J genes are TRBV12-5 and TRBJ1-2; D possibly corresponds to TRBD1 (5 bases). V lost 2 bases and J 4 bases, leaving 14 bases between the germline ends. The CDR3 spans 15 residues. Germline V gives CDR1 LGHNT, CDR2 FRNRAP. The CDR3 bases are TGTGCTAGTGGTTTGTTGGGCGGGGCGGTCTATGGCTACACCTTC. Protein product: CASGLLGGAVYGYTF.

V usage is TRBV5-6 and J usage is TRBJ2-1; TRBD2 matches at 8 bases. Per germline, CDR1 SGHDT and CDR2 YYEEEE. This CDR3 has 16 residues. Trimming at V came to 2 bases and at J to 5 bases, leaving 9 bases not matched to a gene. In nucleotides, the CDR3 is TGTGCCAGCAGCTTCGGACCGGGACTAGGTAACAATGAGCAGTTCTTC. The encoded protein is CASSFGPGLGNNEQFF.